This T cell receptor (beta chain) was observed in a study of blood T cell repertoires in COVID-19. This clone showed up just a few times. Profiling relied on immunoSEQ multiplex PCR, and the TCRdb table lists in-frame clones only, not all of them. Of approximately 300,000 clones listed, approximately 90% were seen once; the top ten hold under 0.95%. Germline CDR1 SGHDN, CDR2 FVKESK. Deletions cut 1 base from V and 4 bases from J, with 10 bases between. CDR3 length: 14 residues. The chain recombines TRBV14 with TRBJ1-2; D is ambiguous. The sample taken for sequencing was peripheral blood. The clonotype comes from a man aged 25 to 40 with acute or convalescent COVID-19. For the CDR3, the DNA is TGTGCCAGCAGCCAAGTGGGCCAGTTCTATGGCTACACCTTC. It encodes CASSQVGQFYGYTF.